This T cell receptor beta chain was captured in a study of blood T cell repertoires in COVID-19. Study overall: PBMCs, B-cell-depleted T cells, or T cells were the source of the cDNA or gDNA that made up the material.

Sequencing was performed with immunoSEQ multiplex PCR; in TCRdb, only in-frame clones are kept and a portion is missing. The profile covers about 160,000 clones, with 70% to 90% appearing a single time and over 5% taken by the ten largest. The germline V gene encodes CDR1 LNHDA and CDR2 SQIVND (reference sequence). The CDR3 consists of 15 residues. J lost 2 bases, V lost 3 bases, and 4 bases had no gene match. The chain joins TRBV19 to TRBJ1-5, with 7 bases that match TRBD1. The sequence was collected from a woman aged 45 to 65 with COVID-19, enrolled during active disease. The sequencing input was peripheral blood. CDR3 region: CASSITGTGNQPQHF. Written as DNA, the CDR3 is TGTGCCAGTAGTATTACCGGGACAGGCAATCAGCCCCAGCATTTT.